Listed below are T cell receptor beta chains from one sample, sequenced in a study of blood T cells in healthy people across ages. TCRdb itself ran the 5' RACE reads through MiXCR, one entry per CDR3 protein. The sample lists hundreds of thousands of distinct CDR3 sequences; around 31% were seen once. The source material was blood. All receptors come from a woman at least 80 years old in good health. Both conserved end residues are part of each CDR3. Fields, in order: J gene, D gene, clone size, V gene, CDR3 protein, CDR3 DNA. D genes are given only for firm matches. Not every row has a clone size; where given, it reads once, few, many or a size class.

TRBJ1-6 | - | - | TRBV28 | CASSFGTLKNSPLHF | TGTGCCAGCAGTTTCGGCACCTTGAAGAATTCACCCCTCCACTTT
TRBJ1-1 | - | many | TRBV4-2 | CASSQDLNTEAFF | TGTGCCAGCAGTCAGGACTTGAACACTGAAGCTTTCTTT
TRBJ1-5 | - | - | TRBV21-1 | CASSTRRRGRRQPQHF | TGTGCCAGCAGCACCCGAAGGAGGGGGCGCCGTCAGCCCCAGCATTTT
TRBJ1-2 | - | - | TRBV4-2 | CASRPGGSDYGYTF | TGTGCCAGCAGGCCGGGGGGTTCGGACTATGGCTACACCTTC
TRBJ1-2 | TRBD1 | - | TRBV27 | CASSAGTGYGYTF | TGTGCCAGCAGCGCCGGGACAGGGTATGGCTACACCTTC
TRBJ2-7 | - | many | TRBV28 | CASSLGRMYEQYF | TGTGCCAGCAGTTTGGGGAGGATGTACGAGCAGTACTTC
TRBJ2-2 | - | - | TRBV5-1 | CASQIIAGTNTGELFF | TGCGCCAGTCAGATAATAGCAGGGACGAACACCGGGGAGCTGTTTTTT
TRBJ2-7 | TRBD1 | many | TRBV11-2 | CASSLMDRAYEQYF | TGTGCCAGCAGCTTAATGGACAGGGCCTACGAGCAGTACTTC
TRBJ2-7 | TRBD1 | many | TRBV29-1 | CSVVRDRGYEQYF | TGCAGCGTTGTACGGGACAGGGGCTACGAGCAGTACTTC
TRBJ1-4 | TRBD1 | - | TRBV5-1 | CASSSGGITNEKLFF | TGCGCCAGCAGCTCAGGGGGCATCACTAATGAAAAACTGTTTTTT
TRBJ2-7 | TRBD2 | - | TRBV7-2 | CASSLVGTGGRAHEQYF | TGTGCCAGCAGCTTAGTAGGCACGGGCGGGAGAGCCCACGAGCAGTACTTC
TRBJ2-3 | - | - | TRBV12-3/TRBV12-4 | CASSQLVSTDVQYF | TGTGCCAGCAGTCAACTAGTTAGCACAGATGTGCAGTATTTT
TRBJ1-1 | - | few | TRBV7-8 | CASSLTDSNTEAFF | TGTGCCAGCAGCTTAACAGATTCGAACACTGAAGCTTTCTTT
TRBJ2-5 | TRBD2 | many | TRBV20-1 | CSARDSSGQETQYF | TGCAGTGCTAGAGACTCTAGCGGCCAAGAGACCCAGTACTTC
TRBJ1-4 | - | - | TRBV30 | CAWSPQSTNEKLFF | TGTGCCTGGAGCCCTCAATCAACTAATGAAAAACTGTTTTTT
TRBJ1-2 | - | - | TRBV5-1 | CASKRGTLGLANYGYTF | TGCGCCAGCAAAAGAGGGACACTTGGCCTCGCCAACTATGGCTACACCTTC
TRBJ2-7 | - | - | TRBV2 | CASRAGNSYNEQYF | TGTGCCAGCAGGGCAGGGAACTCCTACAATGAGCAGTACTTC
TRBJ1-4 | - | few | TRBV29-1 | CSAAGPGGGKLFF | TGCAGCGCTGCCGGCCCTGGGGGTGGAAAACTGTTTTTT
TRBJ1-4 | - | few | TRBV3-1 | CASSQDRSRRYAATNEKLFF | TGTGCCAGCAGCCAAGATCGGAGCAGAAGATATGCGGCAACTAATGAAAAACTGTTTTTT
TRBJ2-2 | - | few | TRBV4-3 | CASSLGGVTGELFF | TGCGCCAGCAGTCTGGGGGGTGTCACCGGGGAGCTGTTTTTT
TRBJ2-5 | TRBD2 | - | TRBV6-5 | CASRGGDQETQYF | TGTGCCAGCAGGGGAGGGGACCAAGAGACCCAGTACTTC
TRBJ2-7 | TRBD1 | - | TRBV7-9 | CASSLSATGAYEQYF | TGTGCCAGCAGCTTATCCGCGACAGGGGCCTACGAGCAGTACTTC
TRBJ1-4 | TRBD1 | many | TRBV9 | CASSLGQVPVGEKLFF | TGTGCCAGCAGCTTGGGACAGGTCCCTGTCGGGGAAAAACTGTTTTTT
TRBJ1-2 | - | many | TRBV28 | CASTGLYGYTF | TGTGCCAGCACCGGGCTGTATGGCTACACCTTC
TRBJ2-1 | - | many | TRBV14 | CASSLSRGSSYNEQFF | TGTGCCAGCAGCCTCAGCAGGGGTAGCTCCTACAATGAGCAGTTCTTC
TRBJ2-5 | TRBD2 | - | TRBV12-3/TRBV12-4 | CASSLRTSAFQETQYF | TGTGCCAGCAGTTTAAGGACTAGCGCCTTCCAAGAGACCCAGTACTTC
TRBJ1-6 | - | many | TRBV4-3 | CASSQGSLGGGNTPLHF | TGCGCCAGCAGCCAGGGAAGCCTGGGGGGGGGCAATACACCCCTCCACTTT
TRBJ2-7 | - | - | TRBV6-2/TRBV6-3 | CASSYSSPMCSYEQYF | TGTGCCAGCAGTTACTCGAGTCCAATGTGCTCCTACGAGCAGTACTTC
TRBJ2-6 | - | few | TRBV30 | CAWSVGGGYGANVLTF | TGTGCCTGGAGTGTCGGAGGGGGCTACGGGGCCAACGTCCTGACTTTC
TRBJ1-2 | - | many | TRBV30 | CAWSVPRKTNYGYTF | TGTGCCTGGAGTGTCCCCAGGAAGACTAACTATGGCTACACCTTC
TRBJ1-6 | - | many | TRBV5-1 | CASRARSDGNSPLHF | TGCGCCAGCAGAGCAAGGTCCGATGGTAATTCACCCCTCCACTTT
TRBJ2-5 | - | many | TRBV6-2/TRBV6-3 | CASSYKGLQETQYF | TGTGCCAGCAGTTACAAAGGACTGCAAGAGACCCAGTACTTC
TRBJ1-6 | - | many | TRBV5-1 | CASSLQGQGSPLHF | TGCGCCAGCAGCTTACAGGGCCAGGGTTCACCCCTCCACTTT
TRBJ1-2 | - | many | TRBV5-6 | CASSGDPGSWDYGYTF | TGTGCCAGCAGCGGGGACCCAGGGTCGTGGGACTATGGCTACACCTTC
TRBJ1-3 | - | - | TRBV20-1 | CSARKGLSPNAIYF | TGCAGTGCTAGGAAGGGTTTAAGCCCCAACGCCATATATTTT
TRBJ1-1 | TRBD1 | - | TRBV5-6 | CASSPGTAVRGSKNTEAFF | TGTGCCAGCAGCCCCGGGACAGCGGTACGGGGAAGTAAGAACACTGAAGCTTTCTTT
TRBJ1-5 | - | many | TRBV15 | CATSRRRLVSNQPQHF | TGTGCCACCAGCAGACGGAGACTGGTTAGCAATCAGCCCCAGCATTTT
TRBJ2-1 | - | many | TRBV2 | CASSEMAGAYNEQFF | TGTGCCAGCAGTGAAATGGCGGGGGCGTACAATGAGCAGTTCTTC
TRBJ2-5 | TRBD2 | once | TRBV5-6 | CASRGTSRETQYF | TGTGCCAGCCGGGGGACTAGTAGAGAGACCCAGTACTTC
TRBJ1-1 | - | few | TRBV5-1 | CASSLEGGDTEAFF | TGCGCCAGCAGCTTGGAAGGGGGGGACACTGAAGCTTTCTTT
TRBJ2-1 | - | many | TRBV12-3/TRBV12-4 | CASSTPGWGNEQFF | TGTGCCAGCAGCACACCGGGGTGGGGGAATGAGCAGTTCTTC
TRBJ2-3 | - | - | TRBV7-2 | CASSLVGPLEGADTQYF | TGTGCCAGCAGCTTAGTGGGACCATTGGAGGGGGCAGATACGCAGTATTTT
TRBJ1-5 | - | few | TRBV6-6 | CATLEQGIGQPQHF | TGTGCCACCCTGGAACAGGGAATAGGTCAGCCCCAGCATTTT
TRBJ1-6 | - | many | TRBV5-1 | CASSVNMGPGSPLHF | TGCGCCAGCAGCGTGAACATGGGACCAGGTTCACCCCTCCACTTT
TRBJ2-3 | TRBD1 | few | TRBV30 | CAWSPGTGVTDTQYF | TGTGCCTGGAGCCCCGGGACAGGGGTCACAGATACGCAGTATTTT
TRBJ1-4 | - | few | TRBV6-5 | CASSPVLGRNEKLFF | TGTGCCAGCAGCCCCGTTTTGGGGCGTAATGAAAAACTGTTTTTT
TRBJ2-1 | TRBD2 | many | TRBV29-1 | CSVGTSGASRREQFF | TGCAGCGTCGGGACTAGCGGGGCCTCTCGGAGGGAGCAGTTCTTC
TRBJ1-4 | - | - | TRBV20-1 | CSAPPGTTNGKLFF | TGCAGTGCCCCCCCCGGCACAACTAATGGAAAACTGTTTTTT
TRBJ2-4 | TRBD2 | many | TRBV7-6 | CASSFPSGCTLAKNIQYF | TGTGCCAGCAGCTTTCCTAGCGGGTGTACTCTAGCCAAAAACATTCAGTACTTC
TRBJ1-2 | TRBD1 | many | TRBV9 | CASSDVGDRGYGYTF | TGTGCCAGCAGCGACGTGGGAGACAGGGGATACGGCTACACCTTC
TRBJ2-5 | - | many | TRBV7-2 | CASSRTNTMGETQYF | TGTGCCAGCAGCCGGACCAATACCATGGGAGAGACCCAGTACTTC
TRBJ2-5 | - | many | TRBV20-1 | CSARRVGETQYF | TGCAGTGCTAGGCGAGTTGGGGAGACCCAGTACTTC
TRBJ2-5 | TRBD2 | many | TRBV29-1 | CSVEGTSSETQYF | TGCAGCGTTGAAGGGACTAGCTCGGAGACCCAGTACTTC